This T cell receptor (beta chain) comes out of a study of T cell repertoires in aging, cancer and after chemotherapy (dated by TCRdb to 2018 to 2020). With regard to the full study: The donors fell into six age groups ranging from 30 or younger to 70 or older, and each group had at least three individuals. In the hematological group, the paired samples taken before and after chemotherapy came from chronic lymphocytic leukemia patients given fludarabine- or bendamustine-based regimens. Some 9 million TCR reads were contained in the full dataset. To examine immunoaging and T cell reconstitution after chemotherapy, the study profiled TCR beta repertoires in peripheral blood from healthy donors and cancer patients. Alongside fewer than 100 healthy donors serving as a reference group, the cohort included some 210 cancer patients, of whom roughly 92 had hematological cancers and some 130 had solid cancers.

As concerns this clonotype: Its binding antigen is unknown. No much larger clone is present one base from it, and per-base qualities are unavailable.

Rearranged TRB sequences spanning V, D and J segments were amplified in a multiplex touch-down PCR with a mixed TRB-A/B primer pool. Two consecutive PCR reactions with Phusion HS II polymerase added Illumina adapters and sample indices to the amplicons. After gel purification with the NucleoSpin Gel and PCR Clean-up kit, the amplicons were checked using Qubit and an Agilent 2100 Bioanalyzer. The libraries were sequenced on an Illumina MiSeq with 600-cycle, single-indexed, paired-end runs. The original methods were these. Processing of the TRB sequences was carried out with MiXCR versions 2.12 and 3.0.5. Each unique CDR3 nucleotide sequence was treated as one clone, and only productive sequences with two or more reads were kept. The repertoire metrics were Shannon diversity, evenness, clonality (calculated as one minus evenness), and diversity profiles parameterized by alpha from 0 to 5. The IGoR algorithm was used to compute generation probabilities of clones in paired pre- and post-chemotherapy samples. The public sequencing data were trimmed at Q25 with fastp and processed into clonotypes with MiXCR by TCRdb, which kept only in-frame beta chains. Each CDR3 protein gets just one entry, which takes the most common genes and DNA from the rows behind it. The V and J calls shown here were made by TCRdb, not taken from the authors' results. The sample includes under 4,000 distinct CDR3 sequences, with 20% to 25% observed a single time. Roughly a fifth of the sample is taken by the ten largest.

The full study reports these points: Significantly lower blood TCR diversity and higher clonality were observed in untreated patients with hematological or solid cancers than in age-matched healthy donors. In healthy donors, the decline in TCR diversity with age was mainly explained by loss of richness, whereas in cancer patients loss of evenness was also found to contribute. According to the authors, the repertoire data do not allow conclusions to be drawn about immunological memory after chemotherapy. Hematological cancer patients had infiltration of lymphoid organs, and this infiltration may itself impair thymic emigration or peripheral T cell expansion. An increase in median generation probability over the chemotherapy interval was observed in both cancer cohorts, suggesting that the repertoire was reconstituted through rebound thymic output.

Instead of sorted cells or RNA, genomic DNA extracted from peripheral blood served as the source for amplifying TCR beta rearrangements. CDR1 SGHTA and CDR2 FQGNSA were looked up in the germline V gene. Trimming costs V 4 bases and J 6 bases, and their ends lie 16 bases apart. There are 14 amino acids in the CDR3, from cysteine to phenylalanine inclusive. Only the CDR3 region is kept as DNA, spanning 42 bases read in frame from base 1. The sequenced sample consisted of blood. This chain joins TRBV7-2 to TRBJ2-7, with the D gene not confidently named. The TCR was taken from a human donor with a blood cancer. The nucleotides are TGTGCCAGCAGCTGGCCGGGCCCCAACGGCGAGCAGTACTTC. Its product reads: CASSWPGPNGEQYF. Joined to the reference TRBV7-2 and TRBJ2-7 proteins, this CDR3 gives the full variable domain: GAGVSQSPSNKVTEKGKDVELRCDPISGHTALYWYRQSLGQGLEFLIYFQGNSAPDKSGLPSDRFSAERTGGSVSTLTIQRTQQEDSAVYLCASSWPGPNGEQYFGPGTRLTVT.